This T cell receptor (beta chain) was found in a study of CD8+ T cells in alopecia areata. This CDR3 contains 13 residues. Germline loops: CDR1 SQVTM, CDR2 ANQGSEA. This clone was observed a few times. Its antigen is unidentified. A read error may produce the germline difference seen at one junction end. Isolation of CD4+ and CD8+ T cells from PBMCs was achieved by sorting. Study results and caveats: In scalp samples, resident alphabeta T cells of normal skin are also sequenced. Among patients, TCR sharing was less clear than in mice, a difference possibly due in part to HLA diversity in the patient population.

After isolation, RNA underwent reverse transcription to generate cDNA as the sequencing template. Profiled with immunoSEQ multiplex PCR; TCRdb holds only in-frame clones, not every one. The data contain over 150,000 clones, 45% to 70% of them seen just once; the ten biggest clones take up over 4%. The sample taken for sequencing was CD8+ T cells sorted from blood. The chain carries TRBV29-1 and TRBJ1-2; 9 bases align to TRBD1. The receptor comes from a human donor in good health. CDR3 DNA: TGCAGCGTCGAACGCCGGGACAGGGCTATCAGGGCCTTC. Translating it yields CSVERRDRAIRAF.